Listed here are 22 T cell receptor beta chains from one sample, sequenced in a study of T-cell memory formation after mild COVID-19. TCRdb itself ran the 5' RACE reads through MiXCR, one entry per CDR3 protein. Counted here are fewer than 50,000 distinct CDR3 sequences, more than 7% occurring once; the ten biggest clones make up around 1.5%. Material for sequencing was PBMCs or a T cell subset sorted from them (not recorded which). These receptors were obtained from a man aged 18 to 29 who had mild COVID-19 (a few samples of this study predate the infection). Cell type and time point are not known.

This clonotype was detected only a few times. The gene calls are TRBV11-2 and TRBJ2-7; 8 nucleotides align to TRBD1. Looked up from germline, CDR1 is SGHAT and CDR2 is FQNNGV. V lost 1 base to trimming and J lost 6 bases; unmatched junction nucleotides: 8. The CDR3 sequence is 15 residues long. The CDR3 protein is CASSLVSGGFGEQYF. The CDR3 nucleotides read TGTGCCAGCAGCTTAGTATCAGGGGGCTTCGGCGAGCAGTACTTC.

This clonotype came up a few times. The V call is TRBV7-9, the J call TRBJ2-2; D might be TRBD2 (6 bases). This CDR3 contains 17 residues. Germline CDR1 is SEHNR and CDR2 is FQNEAQ (reference sequence). V gave up 3 bases and J gave up 3 bases, with 17 bases separating them. CDR3 nucleotides: TGTGCCAGCAGCTTGAACGAAGCCGGGACTGACACCGGGGAGCTGTTTTTT. Its protein product is CASSLNEAGTDTGELFF.

The genes are TRBV5-1 and TRBJ2-5, with 8 nucleotides matching TRBD1. From germline, CDR1 is SGHRS and CDR2 YFSETQ. The CDR3 extends over 14 amino acids. Germline trimming cut 4 bases from V and 4 bases from J; bases unmatched to any gene: 6. The CDR3, as DNA: TGCGCCAGCAGCCGGGTCAGGGGGCTAGAGACCCAGTACTTC. Amino acids: CASSRVRGLETQYF.

This clonotype was seen only a few times. The J gene is TRBJ2-2, the V gene TRBV7-2, with 8 bases that match TRBD1. Germline V gives CDR1 SGHTA, CDR2 FQGNSA. The CDR3 is 16 residues long. Trimming at V came to 1 base and at J to 5 bases, leaving 6 bases not matched to a gene. The CDR3 is CASSLGWTGLTGELFF. The DNA for the CDR3 is TGTGCCAGCAGCTTAGGGTGGACAGGGTTAACCGGGGAGCTGTTTTTT.

This clonotype appeared many times. The chain uses TRBV7-2 and TRBJ2-3; D is uncertain. Germline CDR1 SGHTA, CDR2 FQGNSA. V shed 2 bases and J shed 2 bases, with 17 bases lying between them. CDR3 length: 17 residues. The CDR3 DNA reads as TGTGCCAGCAGCTTAAATCAGGTCGGAATATTCACAGATACGCAGTATTTT. The encoded protein is CASSLNQVGIFTDTQYF.

This clonotype was seen a handful of times. The V and J genes are TRBV5-1 and TRBJ1-1, with D unclear. V gave up 0 bases and J gave up 1 base, with 4 bases separating them. Germline lookup yields CDR1 SGHRS and CDR2 YFSETQ. The CDR3 length is 13 residues. The CDR3 DNA follows: TGCGCCAGCAGCTTGGCGTGGAACACTGAAGCTTTCTTT. Encoded protein: CASSLAWNTEAFF.

This clonotype was found a few times. V gene TRBV10-3 combines with J gene TRBJ2-3; TRBD2 aligns across 15 bases. V lost 5 bases, J lost 3 bases, and 3 bases stayed unmatched. The CDR3 length is 16 residues. From germline, CDR1 is ENHRY and CDR2 SYGVKD. CDR3: CAISPGTSGGTDTQYF. The CDR3 coding sequence is TGTGCCATCAGTCCTGGGACTAGCGGGGGGACAGATACGCAGTATTTT.

This clonotype is medium-sized within its sample. The chain joins TRBV7-2 to TRBJ1-6; D is possibly TRBD1 (5 bases). V was clipped by 1 base and J by 10 bases, with 14 bases between them. This CDR3 comprises 15 residues. CDR1 and CDR2 (germline): SGHTA, FQGNSA. CDR3 DNA: TGTGCCAGCAGCTTAGAGGCAGGGATAATATCACCCCTCCACTTT. This translates into CASSLEAGIISPLHF.

This clonotype appeared many times. The rearrangement joins TRBV7-2 to TRBJ2-2; D is unresolved. Germline-derived CDR1 and CDR2 are SGHTA and FQGNSA. Deletions cut 0 bases from V and 6 bases from J, with 8 bases between. The CDR3 totals 14 residues. In DNA form, the CDR3 reads TGTGCCAGCAGCTTAGCGAGACGGGCCGGGGAGCTGTTTTTT. Translating it yields CASSLARRAGELFF.

Only a few counts were recorded for this clonotype. This chain's CDR3 is CASSYKNEKLFF. The CDR3 region has the DNA TGTGCCAGCAGCTACAAGAATGAAAAACTGTTTTTT. The genes are TRBV6-6 and TRBJ1-4, with no clear D. V lost 6 bases to trimming and J lost 5 bases, with 7 bases between them. The CDR3 is 12 amino acids. CDR1 and CDR2 (germline): MNHNY, SVGAGI (reference sequence).

This clonotype was seen repeatedly, ten times or more. This sequence joins TRBV5-6 and TRBJ1-2; D is uncertain. The germline CDR1 and CDR2 sequences are SGHDT and YYEEEE. V was pared by 0 bases and J by 7 bases, with 7 bases between. The CDR3 contains 12 residues. CDR3 sequence: CASSLDIRGYTF. Here the CDR3 DNA reads TGTGCCAGCAGCTTGGATATACGTGGCTACACCTTC. Using reference TRBV5-6 and TRBJ1-2 for the parts outside the CDR3, the full variable domain is DAGVTQSPTHLIKTRGQQVTLRCSPKSGHDTVSWYQQALGQGPQFIFQYYEEEERQRGNFPDRFSGHQFPNYSSELNVNALLLGDSALYLCASSLDIRGYTFGSGTRLTVV.

The chain couples TRBV11-2 to TRBJ1-5; tentative D call: TRBD1 (5 bases). This CDR3 is 13 amino acids long. Per germline, CDR1 SGHAT and CDR2 FQNNGV. V shed 3 bases and J shed 6 bases, with 9 bases lying between them. The chain's CDR3 is CASSLGLSQPQHF. The DNA for the CDR3 is TGTGCCAGCAGCTTGGGACTAAGTCAGCCCCAGCATTTT.

In its sample, this clonotype was seen a few times. The chain carries TRBV5-5 and TRBJ2-7; D unclear. Per the germline V gene, CDR1 is SGHKS and CDR2 is YYEKEE (reference sequence). The CDR3 runs 14 residues. Trimming removed 0 bases at V and 0 bases at J, with 7 bases between. For the CDR3, the DNA is TGTGCCAGCAGCTTGGAACATCGCTCCTACGAGCAGTACTTC. Its protein product is CASSLEHRSYEQYF.

This clonotype was seen a handful of times. This sequence joins TRBV6-2 or TRBV6-3 and TRBJ1-1; D ambiguous. This CDR3 comprises 16 residues. With 3 bases removed from V and 0 bases from J, the gap between germline ends came to 14 bases. Germline CDR1 and CDR2: MNHEY and SVGEGT. For the CDR3, the DNA is TGTGCCAGCAGTTATCGACGGATAAAGATGAACACTGAAGCTTTCTTT. It encodes CASSYRRIKMNTEAFF.

This clonotype was counted a few times. The rearrangement joins TRBV4-1 to TRBJ2-3; 10 nucleotides align to TRBD2. Trimming cost V 0 bases and J 2 bases; bases outside gene matches: 8. The CDR3 is made up of 18 amino acids. CDR1 and CDR2 from the germline V gene are MGHRA and YSYEKL. The DNA of the CDR3 is TGCGCCAGCAGCCAAGATAGAGGTAGCGGGGGGCCCACAGATACGCAGTATTTT. Translation: CASSQDRGSGGPTDTQYF.

This chain joins TRBV25-1 and TRBJ2-7, with TRBD1 identical over 7 bases. The CDR3 consists of 14 residues. The germline V gene has CDR1 MGHDK and CDR2 SYGVNS. Trimming cost V 4 bases and J 3 bases; bases outside gene matches: 6. The chain's CDR3 is CASSGDRAYYEQYV. CDR3 in DNA: TGTGCCAGCAGTGGAGACAGGGCCTACTACGAGCAGTACGTC.

This clonotype was observed a handful of times. The chain combines TRBV15 with TRBJ1-5, with 7 nucleotides matching TRBD1. The CDR3 is 15 amino acids. Germline lookup yields CDR1 LNHNV and CDR2 YYDKDF (reference sequence). V dropped 5 bases and J dropped 2; count of bases not matched to a gene: 6. The CDR3 reads CATSRDRVGNQPQHF. The CDR3 DNA is TGTGCCACCAGCCGCGACAGGGTGGGCAATCAGCCCCAGCATTTT.

This clonotype was found many times. The chain links TRBV5-1 to TRBJ2-3; 7 bases are a match to TRBD1. V dropped 4 bases and J dropped 2; count of bases not matched to a gene: 7. This CDR3 is built from 15 residues. Germline V lookup: CDR1 SGHRS, CDR2 YFSETQ. The CDR3: CASSAGTAFTDTQYF. The CDR3 DNA reads TGCGCCAGCAGCGCCGGGACAGCCTTCACAGATACGCAGTATTTT.

This clonotype was counted at least ten times. The chain recombines TRBV4-3 with TRBJ2-5, with no clear D. CDR1 and CDR2 from the germline V gene are LGHNA and YSLEER. Trimming left V 0 bases short and J 5 bases short, with 16 bases between. The CDR3 loop spans 16 amino acids. The CDR3 loop reads CASSQDSGLVGETQYF. The DNA for the CDR3 is TGCGCCAGCAGCCAAGATAGTGGCCTAGTCGGCGAGACCCAGTACTTC.

The chain recombines TRBV5-6 with TRBJ2-6, with TRBD1 as a possible D gene (5 bases). V dropped 2 bases and J dropped 4 bases, with 19 bases sitting between them. Per germline, CDR1 SGHDT and CDR2 YYEEEE. The CDR3 has 18 residues. CDR3 in DNA: TGTGCCAGCAGCTTTGCGGCAGGGTACCTGCGGGGGGCCAACGTCCTGACTTTC. As protein: CASSFAAGYLRGANVLTF.

The chain employs TRBV2 and TRBJ2-4; possible D gene TRBD1, 6 bases. V shed 6 bases and J shed 1 base, with 13 bases lying between them. The CDR3 has 15 residues. Germline CDR1 reads SNHLY; CDR2 reads FYNNEI. In nucleotides, the CDR3 is TGTGCCAGCAGCGGGGACAACAACGCCAAAAACATTCAGTACTTC. It specifies CASSGDNNAKNIQYF.

This clonotype was seen repeatedly, ten times or more. The chain recombines TRBV5-1 with TRBJ2-2, with D maybe TRBD1 (5 bases). Trimming shortened V by 3 bases and J by 2 bases, and 8 bases separated the two germline ends. From germline, CDR1 is SGHRS and CDR2 YFSETQ. This CDR3 is 14 amino acids long. The CDR3 sequence is CASSSGANTGELFF. CDR3 sequence (DNA): TGCGCCAGCAGCTCTGGGGCCAACACCGGGGAGCTGTTTTTT.